A single sample gave rise to the 25 T cell receptor beta chains below, sequenced in a study of blood T cell repertoires in COVID-19. Libraries were prepared by immunoSEQ multiplex PCR; TCRdb keeps only in-frame clonotypes and omits some of them. Here the sample spans 110,000 or so clones, approximately 81% being singletons. The specimen sequenced was peripheral blood. These receptors originate from a human donor in a cohort sampled during active COVID-19.

This chain joins TRBV9 and TRBJ1-1; 7 bases agree with TRBD1. The CDR3 is 16 amino acids. Germline lookup yields CDR1 SGDLS and CDR2 YYNGEE. V was clipped by 3 bases and J by 1 base; unmatched bases: 9. The CDR3 DNA sequence: TGTGCCAGCAGCGAGGGGATTGGGACAGCGAACACTGAAGCTTTCTTT. This sequence encodes CASSEGIGTANTEAFF. The variable domain in full, completed from reference TRBV9 and TRBJ1-1, reads DSGVTQTPKHLITATGQRVTLRCSPRSGDLSVYWYQQSLDQGLQFLIQYYNGEERAKGNILERFSAQQFPDLHSELNLSSLELGDSALYFCASSEGIGTANTEAFFGQGTRLTVV.

The chain is built from TRBV10-3 and TRBJ1-5, with TRBD1 matching over 8 bases. The V segment lost 6 bases and the J segment 6 bases; nucleotides outside the gene matches: 7. The CDR3 spans 14 residues. Germline assignment: CDR1 ENHRY and CDR2 SYGVKD. The CDR3 loop is CAIREDRGSQPQHF. The CDR3 nucleotides are TGTGCCATCAGGGAAGACAGGGGTAGTCAGCCCCAGCATTTT.

The chain is built from TRBV5-5 and TRBJ2-2; 7 bases are a match to TRBD1. The CDR3 consists of 16 residues. Germline values: CDR1 SGHKS, CDR2 YYEKEE (reference sequence). J gave up 3 bases and V 4 bases, and 9 bases lay outside the gene matches. The CDR3 is CASSGAGTAYTGELFF. The DNA for the CDR3 is TGTGCCAGCAGCGGGGCCGGGACAGCCTACACCGGGGAGCTGTTTTTT.

J is TRBJ1-4 and V is TRBV7-2; TRBD1 matches at 8 bases. The junction had 14 bases not matched to a gene; V was cut back by 5 bases and J by 6 bases. The CDR3 is 17 amino acids. Germline V gives CDR1 SGHTA, CDR2 FQGNSA. This chain's CDR3 is CASSTRQGPRLHEKLFF. CDR3 in DNA: TGTGCCAGCAGCACCCGACAGGGGCCTCGCCTCCATGAAAAACTGTTTTTT.

The chain is built from TRBV5-1 and TRBJ2-1, with 11 positions matching TRBD1. Germline trimming cut 4 bases from V and 10 bases from J; bases unmatched to any gene: 16. Germline V gene sequence: CDR1 SGHRS, CDR2 YFSETQ. This CDR3 is built from 17 residues. The DNA for the CDR3 is TGCGCCAGCAGCCCCATTCTAGGGACAGGGGGTACGAGAGAGCAGTTCTTC. This codes for CASSPILGTGGTREQFF.

The CDR3 DNA reads TGTGCCAGCAGCCCCGCGGGGAGCGCCGGGGAGCTGTTTTTT. It codes for CASSPAGSAGELFF. This rearrangement joins TRBV7-2 to TRBJ2-2; possible D gene TRBD2, 6 bases. The CDR3 has 14 residues. In germline, CDR1 is SGHTA, CDR2 FQGNSA. The V and J ends lost 5 bases and 6 bases respectively, with 13 bases between them.

The chain joins TRBV11-2 to TRBJ1-4; the D gene is possibly TRBD1 (5 bases). Looked up from germline, CDR1 is SGHAT and CDR2 is FQNNGV. The CDR3 consists of 14 residues. Trimming shortened V by 0 bases and J by 8 bases, and 10 bases separated the two germline ends. The CDR3 reads CASSLDRVEEKLFF. CDR3 nucleotides: TGTGCCAGCAGCTTAGACAGGGTAGAGGAAAAACTGTTTTTT.

The rearrangement links TRBV7-2 to TRBJ2-2; D possibly corresponds to TRBD2 (6 bases). The CDR3 has 16 amino acids. CDR1 and CDR2 (germline): SGHTA, FQGNSA. Trimming left V 0 bases short and J 6 bases short, with 14 bases between. In DNA, the CDR3 is TGTGCCAGCAGCTTAGCGCGTCGGCGGGGTGCCGGGGAGCTGTTTTTT. Residues: CASSLARRRGAGELFF.

The table lists this clone with a count of one. The chain combines TRBV7-2 with TRBJ2-1; tentative D call: TRBD1 (6 bases). This CDR3 spans 13 amino acids. Germline V lookup: CDR1 SGHTA, CDR2 FQGNSA. Deletions cut 3 bases from V and 7 bases from J, with 10 bases between. This chain's CDR3 is CASSFNRDNEQFF. In nucleotides, the CDR3 is TGTGCCAGCAGCTTTAACAGGGATAATGAGCAGTTCTTC.

The chain uses TRBV6-1 and TRBJ1-1, with 8 bases lining up with TRBD1. Germline CDR1 is MNHNS and CDR2 is SASEGT. The CDR3 runs to 13 residues. Trimming took 2 bases from V and 9 from J; bases not matched to a gene: 5. CDR3 sequence reads: CASSETGGYQAFF. The CDR3 region has the DNA TGTGCCAGCAGTGAAACAGGGGGATATCAAGCTTTCTTT.

The chain carries TRBV28 and TRBJ2-7; 11 nucleotides align to TRBD1. V lost 8 bases and J lost 4; bases outside the gene matches: 4. Germline V gene lookup returns CDR1 MDHEN and CDR2 SYDVKM. The CDR3 totals 13 residues. CDR3 nucleotide sequence: TGTGCCAGCCTGGACAGGGGGCGATACGAGCAGTACTTC. It codes for CASLDRGRYEQYF.

The chain recombines TRBV5-1 with TRBJ1-5; D perhaps matches TRBD1 (6 bases). The CDR3 loop spans 14 amino acids. The V end was cut by 0 bases, the J end by 5 bases, with 9 bases between. Germline values: CDR1 SGHRS, CDR2 YFSETQ. Written as DNA, the CDR3 is TGCGCCAGCAGCTTGGAGGGGGGGGATCAGCCCCAGCATTTT. It specifies CASSLEGGDQPQHF.

J is TRBJ2-5 and V is TRBV28; the D is unclear. CDR1 and CDR2 from the germline V gene are MDHEN and SYDVKM. The V and J ends lost 2 bases and 2 bases respectively, with 6 bases between them. CDR3 size: 13 residues. The CDR3 coding sequence is TGTGCCAGCAGTTTACAGGCGCAAGAGACCCAGTACTTC. Protein sequence: CASSLQAQETQYF.

This clone was recorded once. The gene calls are TRBV25-1 and TRBJ2-4; D is possibly TRBD1 (6 bases). V was shortened by 4 bases and J by 0 bases, with 16 bases between the two germline ends. Germline V gene data show CDR1 as MGHDK and CDR2 as SYGVNS. The CDR3 extends over 17 amino acids. The CDR3 DNA reads as TGTGCCAGCAGTGGGTTACAGGGCATTTTAGCCAAAAACATTCAGTACTTC. Protein sequence: CASSGLQGILAKNIQYF. The complete variable domain, with remaining parts taken from reference TRBV25-1 and TRBJ2-4, reads EADIYQTPRYLVIGTGKKITLECSQTMGHDKMYWYQQDPGMELHLIHYSYGVNSTEKGDLSSESTVSRIRTEHFPLTLESARPSHTSQYLCASSGLQGILAKNIQYFGAGTRLSVL.

The chain combines TRBV5-1 with TRBJ1-1; D not resolved. V gave up 5 bases and J gave up 0 bases, with 8 bases separating them. The CDR3 loop spans 13 amino acids. Germline V gene lookup returns CDR1 SGHRS and CDR2 YFSETQ. CDR3 nucleotide sequence: TGCGCCAGCAGGGTAGACATGAACACTGAAGCTTTCTTT. Translation gives CASRVDMNTEAFF.

The chain has TRBV25-1 and TRBJ2-2; 11 bases fit TRBD1. Germline trimming cut 7 bases from V and 7 bases from J; bases unmatched to any gene: 5. There are 14 residues in the CDR3. Looked up from germline, CDR1 is MGHDK and CDR2 is SYGVNS. This CDR3 reads CASTWTGGIGELFF. The CDR3 bases are TGTGCCAGCACCTGGACAGGGGGCATCGGGGAGCTGTTTTTT. The variable domain in full, completed from reference TRBV25-1 and TRBJ2-2, reads EADIYQTPRYLVIGTGKKITLECSQTMGHDKMYWYQQDPGMELHLIHYSYGVNSTEKGDLSSESTVSRIRTEHFPLTLESARPSHTSQYLCASTWTGGIGELFFGEGSRLTVL.

CDR3 protein: CSASPGLLAATYEQYF. Written as DNA, the CDR3 is TGCAGTGCTAGTCCGGGATTGCTAGCGGCAACCTACGAGCAGTACTTC. The chain uses TRBV20-1 and TRBJ2-7; 7 bases agree with TRBD2. V shed 3 bases, J shed 2 bases, and the junction held 13 bases outside the gene matches. The length of the CDR3 is 16 residues. The germline V gene has CDR1 DFQATT and CDR2 SNEGSKA (reference sequence).

V usage is TRBV6-6 and J usage is TRBJ2-2; TRBD2 agrees at 8 bases. V was clipped by 5 bases and J by 1 base; unmatched bases: 3. The CDR3 length is 15 residues. Germline lookup yields CDR1 MNHNY and CDR2 SVGAGI (reference sequence). CDR3 region: CASSGTRMNTGELFF. CDR3 DNA: TGTGCCAGCAGTGGGACTAGGATGAACACCGGGGAGCTGTTTTTT.

The V gene is TRBV6-1, the J gene TRBJ1-2, with D possibly being TRBD1 (5 bases). This CDR3 has 14 amino acids. From germline, CDR1 is MNHNS and CDR2 SASEGT. Between the trimmed V and J ends, which lost 0 bases and 8 bases, there was a span of 13 bases. CDR3 bases: TGTGCCAGCAGTGAAGCGTTTGCGGGGCGCGGCTACACCTTC. Encoded protein: CASSEAFAGRGYTF.

The J gene is TRBJ1-2, the V gene TRBV13; 10 bases are shared with TRBD1. Per germline, CDR1 PRHDT and CDR2 FYEKMQ (reference sequence). The CDR3 is 15 amino acids. V dropped 1 base and J dropped 4; count of bases not matched to a gene: 3. DNA for the CDR3: TGTGCCAGCAGCTTAGATGGGACAGGGGCCTATGGCTACACCTTC. This gives the protein CASSLDGTGAYGYTF.

The V gene is TRBV4-2, the J gene TRBJ2-4, with a possible D match to TRBD1 (5 bases). The CDR3 sequence is 18 residues long. With 0 bases removed from V and 0 bases from J, the gap between germline ends came to 15 bases. Germline V gene lookup returns CDR1 LGHNA and CDR2 YNFKEQ. CDR3 protein: CASSQDLRTPLAKNIQYF. In DNA form, the CDR3 reads TGTGCCAGCAGCCAAGATTTGAGGACACCTTTAGCCAAAAACATTCAGTACTTC.

This clone was seen a few times. The J gene is TRBJ2-3, the V gene TRBV4-2; the D gene is possibly TRBD2 (6 bases). This CDR3 is 17 amino acids long. The V gene's germline CDR1 is LGHNA and CDR2 YNFKEQ. V dropped 1 base and J dropped 1 base, with 15 bases sitting between them. In DNA form, the CDR3 reads TGTGCCAGCAGCCAAGCTAGGCTAGCGAAGGGCACAGATACGCAGTATTTT. This codes for CASSQARLAKGTDTQYF.

The rearrangement uses TRBV3-1 (or the pseudogene TRBV3-2) and TRBJ1-1; D call uncertain. The CDR3 is 13 residues long. V dropped 1 base and J dropped 2 bases, with 5 bases sitting between them. Germline CDR1 is LGHDT and CDR2 is YNNKEL (reference sequence). The CDR3 is CASSQVQNTEAFF. In DNA, the CDR3 is TGTGCCAGCAGCCAAGTCCAAAACACTGAAGCTTTCTTT.

Concerning this clone itself: At one of its ends the junction is not consistent with the germline gene, which may arise from a read error. The chain is built from TRBV9 and TRBJ2-1; maybe TRBD2 (5 bases). Germline values: CDR1 SGDLS, CDR2 YYNGEE. This CDR3 has 15 residues. In nucleotides, the CDR3 is TGTGCCAGCAGCGTAGATGCTAGCTCCCACAATGAGCAGTTCTTC. Translation gives CASSVDASSHNEQFF.

In its sample, this clone was seen once. The chain links TRBV12-3 or TRBV12-4 to TRBJ1-3, with TRBD1 as a possible D gene (5 bases). This CDR3 has 13 amino acids. Trimming cost V 3 bases and J 7 bases, with 10 bases left between them. For the CDR3, the DNA is TGTGCCAGCAGTTTGTGGCAGGGTAACACCATATATTTT. As protein: CASSLWQGNTIYF.